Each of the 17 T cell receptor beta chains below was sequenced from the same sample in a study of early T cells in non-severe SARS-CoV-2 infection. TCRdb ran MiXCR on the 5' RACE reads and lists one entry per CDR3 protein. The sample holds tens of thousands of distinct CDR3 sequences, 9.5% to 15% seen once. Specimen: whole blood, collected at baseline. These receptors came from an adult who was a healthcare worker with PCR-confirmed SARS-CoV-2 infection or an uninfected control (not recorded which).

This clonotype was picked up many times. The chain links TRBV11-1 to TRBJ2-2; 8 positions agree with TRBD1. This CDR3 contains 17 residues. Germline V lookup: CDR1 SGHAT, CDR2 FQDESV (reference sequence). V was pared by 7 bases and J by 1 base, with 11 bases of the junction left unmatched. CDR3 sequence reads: CASNPSTGTGNTGELFF. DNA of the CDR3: TGTGCCAGCAACCCCTCAACCGGGACAGGGAACACCGGGGAGCTGTTTTTT.

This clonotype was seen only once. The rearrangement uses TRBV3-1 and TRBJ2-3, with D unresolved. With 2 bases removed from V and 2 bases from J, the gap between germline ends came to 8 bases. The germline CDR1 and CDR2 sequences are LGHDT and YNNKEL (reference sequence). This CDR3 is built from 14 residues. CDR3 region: CASSQRTYTDTQYF. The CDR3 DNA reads TGTGCCAGCAGCCAACGTACTTACACAGATACGCAGTATTTT.

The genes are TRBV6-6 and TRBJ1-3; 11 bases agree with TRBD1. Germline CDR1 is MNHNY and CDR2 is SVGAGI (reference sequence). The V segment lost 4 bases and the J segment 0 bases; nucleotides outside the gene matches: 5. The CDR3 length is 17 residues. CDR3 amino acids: CASSFGQGASSGNTIYF. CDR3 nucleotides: TGTGCCAGCAGTTTCGGACAGGGGGCAAGCTCTGGAAACACCATATATTTT.

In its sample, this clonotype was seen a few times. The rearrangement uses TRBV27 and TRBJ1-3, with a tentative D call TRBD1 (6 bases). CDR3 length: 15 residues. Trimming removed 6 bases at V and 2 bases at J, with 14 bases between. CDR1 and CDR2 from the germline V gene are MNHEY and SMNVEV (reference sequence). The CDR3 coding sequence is TGTGCCAGCAGGAGTACAGGGTACACTGGAAACACCATATATTTT. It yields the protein CASRSTGYTGNTIYF.

The CDR3 sequence: CSAKRGAYEQYF. The CDR3 DNA reads TGCAGCGCCAAGCGGGGGGCCTACGAGCAGTACTTC. The chain has TRBV29-1 and TRBJ2-7, with 9 bases fitting TRBD2. CDR1 SQVTM and CDR2 ANQGSEA come from the germline V gene. The CDR3 has 12 residues. V dropped 7 bases and J dropped 2; count of bases not matched to a gene: 3.

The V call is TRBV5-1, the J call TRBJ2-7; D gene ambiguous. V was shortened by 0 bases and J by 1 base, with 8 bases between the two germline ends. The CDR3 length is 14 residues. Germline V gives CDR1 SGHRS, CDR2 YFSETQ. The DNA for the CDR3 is TGCGCCAGCAGCTTGGCGGACCCTTCCTACGAGCAGTACTTC. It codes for CASSLADPSYEQYF.

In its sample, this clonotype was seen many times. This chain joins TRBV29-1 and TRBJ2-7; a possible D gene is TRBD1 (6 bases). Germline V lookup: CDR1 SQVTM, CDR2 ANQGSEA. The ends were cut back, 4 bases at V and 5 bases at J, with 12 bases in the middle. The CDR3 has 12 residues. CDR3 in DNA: TGCAGCGTTGTTCAGGGGCGGGACGAGCAGTACTTC. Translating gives CSVVQGRDEQYF.

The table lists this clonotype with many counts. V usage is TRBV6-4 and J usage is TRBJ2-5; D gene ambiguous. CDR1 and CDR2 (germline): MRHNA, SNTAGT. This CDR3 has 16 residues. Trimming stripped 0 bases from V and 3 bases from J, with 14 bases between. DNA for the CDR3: TGTGCCAGCAGTGACTCGAAAAGACTCCCGAAAGAGACCCAGTACTTC. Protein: CASSDSKRLPKETQYF.

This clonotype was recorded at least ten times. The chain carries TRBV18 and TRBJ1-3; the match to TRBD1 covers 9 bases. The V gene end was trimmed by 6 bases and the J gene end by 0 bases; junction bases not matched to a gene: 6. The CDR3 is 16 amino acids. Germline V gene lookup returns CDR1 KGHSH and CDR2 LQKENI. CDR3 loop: CASSPQGQGSGNTIYF. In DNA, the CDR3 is TGTGCCAGCTCGCCTCAGGGACAGGGCTCTGGAAACACCATATATTTT.

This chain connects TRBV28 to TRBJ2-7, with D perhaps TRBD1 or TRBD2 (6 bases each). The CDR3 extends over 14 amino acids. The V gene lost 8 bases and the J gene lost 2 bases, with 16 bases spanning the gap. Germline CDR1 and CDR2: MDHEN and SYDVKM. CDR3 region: CASGPMGGAYEQYF. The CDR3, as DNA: TGTGCCAGCGGACCGATGGGGGGCGCCTACGAGCAGTACTTC.

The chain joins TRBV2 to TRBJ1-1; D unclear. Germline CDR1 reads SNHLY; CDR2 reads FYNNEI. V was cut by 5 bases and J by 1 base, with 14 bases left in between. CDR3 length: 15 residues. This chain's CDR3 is CASSREGKGNTEAFF. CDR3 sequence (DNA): TGTGCCAGCAGTAGGGAAGGGAAGGGGAACACTGAAGCTTTCTTT.

The CDR3 nucleotides are TGCGCCAGCAGTGCCGGGGGCAATCAGCCCCAGCATTTT. This sequence encodes CASSAGGNQPQHF. V is TRBV5-1 and J is TRBJ1-5, with no clear D. The CDR3 sequence is 13 residues long. The V end was cut by 5 bases, the J end by 2 bases, with 8 bases between. The V gene's germline CDR1 is SGHRS and CDR2 YFSETQ.

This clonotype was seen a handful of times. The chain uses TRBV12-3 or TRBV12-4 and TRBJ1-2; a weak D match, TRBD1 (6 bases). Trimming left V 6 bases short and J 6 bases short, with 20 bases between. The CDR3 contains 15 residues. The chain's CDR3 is CASSLRQAPKHGYTF. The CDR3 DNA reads TGTGCCAGCAGCCTGAGACAGGCCCCAAAGCATGGCTACACCTTC.

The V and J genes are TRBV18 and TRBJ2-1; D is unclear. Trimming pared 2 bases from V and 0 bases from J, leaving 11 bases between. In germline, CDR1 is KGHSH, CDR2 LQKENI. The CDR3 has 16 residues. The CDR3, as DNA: TGTGCCAGCTCACCATACGGACCGTCCTCCTACAATGAGCAGTTCTTC. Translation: CASSPYGPSSYNEQFF. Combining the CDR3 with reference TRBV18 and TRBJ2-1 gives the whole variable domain NAGVMQNPRHLVRRRGQEARLRCSPMKGHSHVYWYRQLPEEGLKFMVYLQKENIIDESGMPKERFSAEFPKEGPSILRIQQVVRGDSAAYFCASSPYGPSSYNEQFFGPGTRLTVL.

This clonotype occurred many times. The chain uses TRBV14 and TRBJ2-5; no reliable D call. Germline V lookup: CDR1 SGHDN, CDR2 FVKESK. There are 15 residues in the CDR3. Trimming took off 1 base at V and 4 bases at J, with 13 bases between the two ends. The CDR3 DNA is TGTGCCAGCAGCCAAGGGGTCTTAAAGACAGAGACCCAGTACTTC. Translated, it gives CASSQGVLKTETQYF. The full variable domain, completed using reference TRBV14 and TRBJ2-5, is EAGVTQFPSHSVIEKGQTVTLRCDPISGHDNLYWYRRVMGKEIKFLLHFVKESKQDESGMPNNRFLAERTGGTYSTLKVQPAELEDSGVYFCASSQGVLKTETQYFGPGTRLLVL.

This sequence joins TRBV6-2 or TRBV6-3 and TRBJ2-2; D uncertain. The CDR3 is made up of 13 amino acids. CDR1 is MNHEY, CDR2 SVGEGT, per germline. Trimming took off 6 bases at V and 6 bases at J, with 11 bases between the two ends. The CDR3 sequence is CASRTLRAGELFF. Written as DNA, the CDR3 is TGTGCCAGCAGAACGCTAAGGGCCGGGGAGCTGTTTTTT.

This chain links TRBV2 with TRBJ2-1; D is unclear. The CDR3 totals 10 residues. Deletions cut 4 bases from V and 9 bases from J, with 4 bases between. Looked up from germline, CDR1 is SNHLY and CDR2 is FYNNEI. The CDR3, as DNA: TGTGCCAGCAGTGTGGCTGAGCAGTTCTTC. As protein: CASSVAEQFF.